This T cell receptor (delta chain) was profiled in a study of gamma-delta chains in newborns, infants, children. Study at large: Innate gammadelta T cells reportedly expand polyclonally right after birth, driven by microbial exposure, per the title.

As regards this clone: A far larger clone is off by one base, so a read error is likely. The sample holds other DNA sequences that translate to the same CDR3.

The CDR3 loop spans 20 amino acids. Per the germline V gene, CDR1 is GEAIGNYY and CDR2 is EKD. TCRdb re-identified clones in the reads via CATT. Of around 2,800 delta-chain clones in the sample, roughly 3.9% were seen once. This sequence joins TRDV2 and TRDJ3, with TRDD3 matching over 13 bases. Sequences were obtained from blood. The receptor's source is a child who was a newborn, infant or young child, either healthy, febrile or measles-vaccinated (not recorded which). CDR3 bases: TGTGCCTGTGACACCGTACTGGGGGATACGAGCTCCTGGGGCACCCGACAGATGTTTTTC. This gives the protein CACDTVLGDTSSWGTRQMFF.